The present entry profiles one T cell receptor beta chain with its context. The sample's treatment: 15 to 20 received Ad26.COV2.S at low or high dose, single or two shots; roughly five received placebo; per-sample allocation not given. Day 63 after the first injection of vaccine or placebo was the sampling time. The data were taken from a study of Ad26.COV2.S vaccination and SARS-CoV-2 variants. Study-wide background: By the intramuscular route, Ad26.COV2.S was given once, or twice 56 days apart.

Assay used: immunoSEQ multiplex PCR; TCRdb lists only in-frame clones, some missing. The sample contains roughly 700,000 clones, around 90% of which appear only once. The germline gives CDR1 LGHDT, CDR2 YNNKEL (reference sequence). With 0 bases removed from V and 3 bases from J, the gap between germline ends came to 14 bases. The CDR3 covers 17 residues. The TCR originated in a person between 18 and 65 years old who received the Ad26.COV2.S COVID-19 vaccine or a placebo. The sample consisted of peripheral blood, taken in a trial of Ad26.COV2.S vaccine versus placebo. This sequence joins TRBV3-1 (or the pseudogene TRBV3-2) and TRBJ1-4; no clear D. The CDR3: CASSQDLRRGANEKLFF. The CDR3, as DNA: TGTGCCAGCAGCCAAGATCTCCGACGTGGGGCTAATGAAAAACTGTTTTTT.